One T cell receptor beta chain is described in this entry. Participants were placed into cohorts based on the clinical history they reported. TCRdb's copy holds only in-frame clones and misses some; the assay was immunoSEQ multiplex PCR. Found here are about 480,000 clones, 70% to 90% of them singletons; the top ten hold approximately 2%. V lost 3 bases, J lost 13 bases, and 18 bases lay in between. Germline V CDR1 and CDR2: DFQATT, SNEGSKA (reference sequence). This CDR3 has 13 amino acids. These data originate in a study of blood T cell repertoires in COVID-19. V is TRBV20-1 and J is TRBJ1-4; D might be TRBD1 (5 bases). The sample consisted of PBMCs or T cells enriched from blood (not recorded which). The receptor was derived from a woman in her thirties or forties who had recovered from COVID-19. The CDR3: CSASGQGSGRLFF. DNA of the CDR3: TGCAGTGCTAGTGGGCAGGGCTCCGGGAGACTGTTTTTT.